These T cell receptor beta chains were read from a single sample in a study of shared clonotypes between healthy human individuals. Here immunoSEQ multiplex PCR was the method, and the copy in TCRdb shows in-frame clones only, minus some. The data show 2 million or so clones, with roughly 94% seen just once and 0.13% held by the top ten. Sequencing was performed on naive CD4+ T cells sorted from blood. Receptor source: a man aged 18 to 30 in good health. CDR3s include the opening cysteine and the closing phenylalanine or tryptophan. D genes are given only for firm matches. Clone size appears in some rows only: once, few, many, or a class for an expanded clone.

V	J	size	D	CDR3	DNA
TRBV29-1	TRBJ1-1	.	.	CSVELVGTMNTEAFF	TGCAGCGTTGAATTGGTCGGCACAATGAACACTGAAGCTTTCTTT
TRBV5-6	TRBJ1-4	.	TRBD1	CASSKTGGNNEKLFF	TGTGCCAGCAGCAAGACAGGGGGTAATAATGAAAAACTGTTTTTT
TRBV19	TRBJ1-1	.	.	CASIDIPNTEAFF	TGTGCCAGTATTGACATCCCGAACACTGAAGCTTTCTTT
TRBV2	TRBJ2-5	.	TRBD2	CASSTSAETQYF	TGTGCCAGCAGCACTAGCGCGGAGACCCAGTACTTC
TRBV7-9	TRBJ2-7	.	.	CASSSGEEVLDYEQYF	TGTGCCAGCAGCTCTGGGGAGGAGGTTCTCGACTACGAGCAGTACTTC
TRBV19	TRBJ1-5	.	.	CASSIGNQPQHF	TGTGCCAGTAGTATCGGAAATCAGCCCCAGCATTTT
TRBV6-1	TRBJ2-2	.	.	CASSEPGQSTGELFF	TGTGCCAGCAGTGAGCCGGGGCAGTCCACCGGGGAGCTGTTTTTT
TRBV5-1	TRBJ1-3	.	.	CASSLDWGTGNTIYF	TGCGCCAGCAGCTTGGATTGGGGGACTGGAAACACCATATATTTT
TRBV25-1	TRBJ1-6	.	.	CASSEQGHNSPLHF	TGTGCCAGCAGTGAACAGGGGCATAATTCACCCCTCCACTTT
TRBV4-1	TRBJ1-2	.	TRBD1	CASSPARGNYGYTF	TGCGCCAGCAGCCCGGCCAGGGGGAACTATGGCTACACCTTC
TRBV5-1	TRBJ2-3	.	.	CASSPAGRRTDTQYF	TGCGCCAGCAGCCCGGCAGGCAGGCGCACAGATACGCAGTATTTT
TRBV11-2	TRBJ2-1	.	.	CASSRRGDAYNEQFF	TGTGCCAGCAGCCGCAGAGGGGACGCCTACAATGAGCAGTTCTTC
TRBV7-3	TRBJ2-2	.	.	CASSSSNTGELFF	TGTGCCAGCAGCTCCAGTAACACCGGGGAGCTGTTTTTT
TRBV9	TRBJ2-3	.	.	CASSVTPGYTDTQYF	TGTGCCAGCAGCGTAACCCCGGGATACACAGATACGCAGTATTTT
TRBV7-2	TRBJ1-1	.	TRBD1	CASSSTGGLVNTEAFF	TGTGCCAGCAGCTCGACAGGGGGCCTGGTGAACACTGAAGCTTTCTTT
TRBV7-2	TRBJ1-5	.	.	CASSPGPDRPQHF	TGTGCCAGCAGCCCCGGACCTGATCGACCCCAGCATTTT
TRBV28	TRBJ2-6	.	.	CASSFPGAGANVLTF	TGTGCCAGCAGTTTCCCAGGGGCTGGGGCCAACGTCCTGACTTTC
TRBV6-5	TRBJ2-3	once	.	CASRSGITDTQYF	TGTGCCAGCAGGTCGGGAATCACAGATACGCAGTATTTT
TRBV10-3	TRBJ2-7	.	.	CAISGQGLGEQYF	TGTGCCATCAGTGGGCAAGGCCTAGGCGAGCAGTACTTC
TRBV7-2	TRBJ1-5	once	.	CASSFRGIQPQHF	TGTGCCAGCAGCTTTAGGGGGATTCAGCCCCAGCATTTT